The 28 T cell receptor beta chains reported below all come from one sample, sequenced in a study of T cell responses to AZD1222 COVID-19 vaccine. Repertoires were generated with immunoSEQ multiplex PCR, while TCRdb's copy carries only in-frame clones and drops some. The sample lists about 92,000 clones; 80% to 90% were seen once. The sample was peripheral blood, taken on day 0 of AZD1222 vaccination. The receptors come from an adult in good health.

This clone was counted once. V usage is TRBV14 and J usage is TRBJ1-3, with unresolved D. The CDR3 runs 15 residues. Germline V gene lookup returns CDR1 SGHDN and CDR2 FVKESK. V gave up 4 bases and J gave up 0 bases, with 10 bases separating them. The DNA of the CDR3 is TGTGCCAGCAGCCCGCAACTGATCTCTGGAAACACCATATATTTT. Its translation is CASSPQLISGNTIYF.

This clone was seen once. The rearrangement links TRBV3-1 (or the pseudogene TRBV3-2) to TRBJ2-7; possibly TRBD1 or TRBD2 for D (7 bases each). The CDR3 is 15 amino acids. The V gene's germline CDR1 is LGHDT and CDR2 YNNKEL (reference sequence). V lost 6 bases to trimming and J lost 5 bases, with 20 bases between them. The CDR3, as DNA: TGTGCCAGCAGGAGGGGGGAGGGGGCCGACCACGAGCAGTACTTC. Translation: CASRRGEGADHEQYF.

V gene TRBV20-1 combines with J gene TRBJ2-3; D may be TRBD2 (7 bases). The CDR3 sequence is 14 residues long. The germline gives CDR1 DFQATT, CDR2 SNEGSKA (reference sequence). The V end was cut by 3 bases, the J end by 7 bases, with 17 bases between. The CDR3 protein is CSASERRGGYTQYF. The DNA for the CDR3 is TGCAGTGCTAGTGAGAGAAGGGGGGGATATACGCAGTATTTT.

The rearrangement links TRBV28 to TRBJ2-5, with D perhaps TRBD2 (6 bases). The germline V gene has CDR1 MDHEN and CDR2 SYDVKM. The CDR3 is 14 amino acids. V was clipped by 6 bases and J by 4 bases, with 15 bases between them. CDR3 DNA: TGTGCCAGCAGACCTCCGGGGAGGAGAGAGACCCAGTACTTC. Its translation: CASRPPGRRETQYF.

This clone was seen only a few times. Here the CDR3 DNA reads TGTGCCAGCTCATTTCTGGATGGGCAGCGGGCGACATACGAGCAGTACTTC. It is translated as CASSFLDGQRATYEQYF. This chain joins TRBV18 and TRBJ2-7; a weak D match, TRBD2 (6 bases). The CDR3 consists of 17 residues. The germline CDR1 and CDR2 sequences are KGHSH and LQKENI. Between the trimmed V and J ends, which lost 5 bases and 4 bases, there was a span of 24 bases.

The genes are TRBV6-5 and TRBJ1-6; D ambiguous. Germline CDR1 and CDR2: MNHEY and SVGAGI. This CDR3 has 13 residues. Trimming pared 7 bases from V and 7 bases from J, leaving 11 bases between. The CDR3 DNA reads TGTGCCAGCAACGAACCGCCAAATTCACCCCTCCACTTT. Translation gives CASNEPPNSPLHF.

The J gene is TRBJ2-2, the V gene TRBV3-1 (or the pseudogene TRBV3-2); 9 bases are a match to TRBD2. Unmatched junction bases numbered 3, after V lost 4 bases and J lost 0 bases. The CDR3 is 16 amino acids. Germline CDR1 reads LGHDT; CDR2 reads YNNKEL (reference sequence). The CDR3: CASSRLADPNTGELFF. The CDR3 DNA is TGTGCCAGCAGCCGACTAGCGGACCCGAACACCGGGGAGCTGTTTTTT.

On this clone itself: Other nucleotide sequences in the sample specify the same CDR3. V usage is TRBV6-1 and J usage is TRBJ1-2, with D maybe TRBD1 (5 bases). This CDR3 is 14 amino acids long. The ends were cut back, 3 bases at V and 6 bases at J, with 14 bases in the middle. Per the germline V gene, CDR1 is MNHNS and CDR2 is SASEGT. The CDR3 loop reads CASSDSWQGNGYTF. CDR3 nucleotides: TGTGCCAGCAGTGATTCGTGGCAGGGCAATGGCTACACCTTC.

This clone was seen a single time. The chain recombines TRBV19 with TRBJ2-2; 9 nucleotides align to TRBD1. The CDR3 is 15 residues long. After removal of 5 bases from V and 5 bases from J, the junction contained 6 bases not matched to a gene. Germline loops: CDR1 LNHDA, CDR2 SQIVND (reference sequence). The CDR3 loop is CASSADRGGTGELFF. CDR3 in DNA: TGTGCCAGTAGTGCCGACAGGGGGGGGACCGGGGAGCTGTTTTTT.

V usage is TRBV6-5 and J usage is TRBJ1-1; D unresolved. The germline gives CDR1 MNHEY, CDR2 SVGAGI. V was trimmed by 6 bases and J by 0 bases, leaving 8 bases between them. The CDR3 spans 13 residues. Here the CDR3 reads CASRRVMNTEAFF. For the CDR3, the DNA is TGTGCCAGCAGGCGGGTGATGAACACTGAAGCTTTCTTT.

The chain is built from TRBV10-3 and TRBJ2-7, with D unclear. The CDR3 is 15 amino acids. CDR1 is ENHRY and CDR2 is SYGVKD in the germline V gene. Trimming took off 0 bases at V and 2 bases at J, with 11 bases between the two ends. Written as DNA, the CDR3 is TGTGCCATCAGTGAGTCGAGTGGCAGGCCCTACGAGCAGTACTTC. It specifies CAISESSGRPYEQYF.

The V and J genes are TRBV16 and TRBJ2-3; TRBD2 aligns across 12 bases. Trimming at V came to 3 bases and at J to 1 base, leaving 5 bases not matched to a gene. The CDR3 is made up of 17 amino acids. Germline CDR1 reads KGHSY; CDR2 reads FQNENV. As DNA, the CDR3 is TGTGCCAGCAGCCATCTAGCGGGAGGGCCGGGCACAGATACGCAGTATTTT. Translation gives CASSHLAGGPGTDTQYF. Variable domain in full (rest from reference TRBV16 and TRBJ2-3): GEEVAQTPKHLVRGEGQKAKLYCAPIKGHSYVFWYQQVLKNEFKFLISFQNENVFDETGMPKERFSAKCLPNSPCSLEIQATKLEDSAVYFCASSHLAGGPGTDTQYFGPGTRLTVL.

The rearrangement links TRBV4-1 to TRBJ2-7; 8 bases are shared with TRBD1. The V gene end was trimmed by 4 bases and the J gene end by 2 bases; junction bases not matched to a gene: 13. This CDR3 spans 17 amino acids. Germline CDR1 is MGHRA and CDR2 is YSYEKL. The CDR3 protein is CASSPPRRGQATYEQYF. The CDR3 region has the DNA TGCGCCAGCAGCCCCCCTCGCCGGGGACAGGCAACCTACGAGCAGTACTTC.

The gene calls are TRBV2 and TRBJ1-2; no reliable D call. The CDR3 totals 13 residues. From germline, CDR1 is SNHLY and CDR2 FYNNEI. Trimming stripped 6 bases from V and 8 bases from J, with 16 bases between. The CDR3 DNA reads as TGTGCCAGCAGCATAGACAAGCTACGCGGCTACACCTTC. The encoded protein is CASSIDKLRGYTF.

In its sample, this clone was seen a few times. The CDR3 region has the DNA TGTGCCAGCAGCCAAGATCGGGGGACTGGCACAGATACGCAGTATTTT. It is translated as CASSQDRGTGTDTQYF. The chain couples TRBV3-1 (or the pseudogene TRBV3-2) to TRBJ2-3; possible D gene TRBD2, 6 bases. The CDR3 loop spans 16 amino acids. Trimming took off 0 bases at V and 1 base at J, with 11 bases between the two ends. Germline CDR1 and CDR2: LGHDT and YNNKEL (reference sequence).

In its sample, this clone was seen once. DNA of the CDR3: TGTGCCAGCAGCCCCCACAGGGGCACCGGGGAGCTGTTTTTT. Residues: CASSPHRGTGELFF. The chain is built from TRBV7-2 and TRBJ2-2; 7 bases are shared with TRBD1. The germline V gene has CDR1 SGHTA and CDR2 FQGNSA. CDR3 length equals 14 residues. The V segment lost 5 bases and the J segment 4 bases; nucleotides outside the gene matches: 4. Supplemented by reference TRBV7-2 and TRBJ2-2, the full variable domain reads GAGVSQSPSNKVTEKGKDVELRCDPISGHTALYWYRQSLGQGLEFLIYFQGNSAPDKSGLPSDRFSAERTGGSVSTLTIQRTQQEDSAVYLCASSPHRGTGELFFGEGSRLTVL.

The rearrangement uses TRBV4-2 and TRBJ2-3; D unresolved. V was clipped by 2 bases and J by 2 bases, with 11 bases between them. CDR1 and CDR2 (germline): LGHNA, YNFKEQ. This CDR3 spans 15 amino acids. In DNA form, the CDR3 reads TGTGCCAGCAGCCAAAAAGCCGGGTACACAGATACGCAGTATTTT. This sequence encodes CASSQKAGYTDTQYF.

The V and J genes are TRBV7-2 and TRBJ1-1, with TRBD1 matching over 7 bases. V was pared by 4 bases and J by 6 bases, with 8 bases of the junction left unmatched. The CDR3 runs to 14 residues. The germline CDR1 and CDR2 sequences are SGHTA and FQGNSA. The CDR3 coding sequence is TGTGCCAGCAGCTCCGGCTACAGGGGCGCTGAAGCTTTCTTT. It is translated as CASSSGYRGAEAFF.

This chain joins TRBV2 and TRBJ1-2, with TRBD1 matching 7 bases. The CDR3 has 15 amino acids. V trimming: 7 bases; J trimming: 3 bases; junction bases outside the gene matches: 11. Per germline, CDR1 SNHLY and CDR2 FYNNEI. The CDR3 is CASTEGAQRYYGYTF. The CDR3 DNA reads as TGTGCCAGCACCGAGGGGGCACAACGCTACTATGGCTACACCTTC.

The chain joins TRBV19 to TRBJ2-2, with 13 bases matching TRBD2. The CDR3 spans 17 residues. V lost 1 base, J lost 5 bases, and 4 bases stayed unmatched. The germline gives CDR1 LNHDA, CDR2 SQIVND (reference sequence). The CDR3 is CASSIVGTSGTTGELFF. Here the CDR3 DNA reads TGTGCCAGTAGTATAGTTGGGACTAGCGGGACGACCGGGGAGCTGTTTTTT.

V usage is TRBV21-1 and J usage is TRBJ2-7; the table's D call, TRBD2, was not checked against the DNA. TRBV21-1 is marked as a pseudogene. This CDR3 region has 17 residues. The CDR3 loop is CASSRRSGGPSSYEQYF. As DNA, the CDR3 is TGTGCCAGCAGCAGGCGTAGCGGGGGGCCGAGCTCCTACGAGCAGTACTTC.

The genes are TRBV7-8 and TRBJ2-1, with D possibly being TRBD2 (6 bases). This CDR3 has 17 amino acids. The V gene lost 5 bases and the J gene lost 0 bases, with 17 bases spanning the gap. CDR1 and CDR2 (germline): SGHVS, FQNEAQ. The CDR3: CASSRDAAGSSYNEQFF. Here the CDR3 DNA reads TGTGCCAGCAGCCGAGATGCGGCGGGAAGCTCCTACAATGAGCAGTTCTTC.

CDR3 sequence reads: CASSLTGGNGEKLFF. In nucleotides, the CDR3 is TGCGCCAGCAGCCTGACAGGGGGCAACGGTGAAAAACTGTTTTTT. The gene calls are TRBV5-1 and TRBJ1-4; 10 positions agree with TRBD1. CDR3 length equals 15 residues. After removal of 4 bases from V and 7 bases from J, the junction contained 7 bases not matched to a gene. Per germline, CDR1 SGHRS and CDR2 YFSETQ.

This clone appeared a few times. The genes are TRBV4-1 and TRBJ1-3; no clear D. The CDR3 sequence is 12 residues long. The V end lost 1 base, the J end lost 8 bases, and 6 bases lay between the germline ends. The germline gives CDR1 MGHRA, CDR2 YSYEKL. CDR3 amino acids: CASSQGWDTIYF. The CDR3, as DNA: TGCGCCAGCAGCCAAGGCTGGGACACCATATATTTT.

V is TRBV15 and J is TRBJ1-2, with no clear D. CDR1 and CDR2 from the germline V gene are LNHNV and YYDKDF (reference sequence). The V gene lost 5 bases and the J gene lost 7 bases, with 23 bases spanning the gap. The CDR3 totals 16 residues. The CDR3 sequence: CATSPVGRPSEGGYTF. The CDR3 nucleotides read TGTGCCACCAGCCCCGTTGGGAGGCCCTCTGAGGGTGGCTACACCTTC.

The gene calls are TRBV7-2 and TRBJ2-1; possibly TRBD1 for D (6 bases). V was shortened by 5 bases and J by 4 bases, with 12 bases between the two germline ends. The CDR3 consists of 14 residues. Germline V lookup: CDR1 SGHTA, CDR2 FQGNSA. The CDR3, as DNA: TGTGCCAGCAGCAAGGACAGAGAGTACAATGAGCAGTTCTTC. Its translation: CASSKDREYNEQFF.

The chain recombines TRBV14 with TRBJ1-5, with 8 bases fitting TRBD1. Germline loops: CDR1 SGHDN, CDR2 FVKESK. The CDR3 contains 16 residues. J gave up 9 bases and V 0 bases, and 10 bases lay outside the gene matches. In DNA, the CDR3 is TGTGCCAGCAGCCAAGAGTACAGGGGGGCCTTAGGGCCCCAGCATTTT. This gives the protein CASSQEYRGALGPQHF.

CDR3 region: CASSPRFGSGYNEQFF. The DNA for the CDR3 is TGTGCCAGCAGTCCTCGATTCGGATCTGGGTACAATGAGCAGTTCTTC. The chain couples TRBV27 to TRBJ2-1; D unclear. The germline CDR1 and CDR2 sequences are MNHEY and SMNVEV (reference sequence). V was cut by 5 bases and J by 4 bases, with 18 bases left in between. This CDR3 is built from 16 residues.